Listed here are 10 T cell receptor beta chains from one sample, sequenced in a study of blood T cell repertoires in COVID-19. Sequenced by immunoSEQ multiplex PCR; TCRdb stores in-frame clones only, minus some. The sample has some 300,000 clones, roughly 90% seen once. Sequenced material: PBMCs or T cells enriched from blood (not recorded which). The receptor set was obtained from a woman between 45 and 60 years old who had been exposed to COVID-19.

CDR3 residues: CSAILAEQFF. The DNA of the CDR3 is TGCAGTGCGATCCTAGCGGAGCAGTTCTTC. This rearrangement joins TRBV20-1 to TRBJ2-1; D is possibly TRBD2 (6 bases). The CDR3 is made up of 10 amino acids. Trimming stripped 6 bases from V and 10 bases from J, with 10 bases between. Per germline, CDR1 DFQATT and CDR2 SNEGSKA (reference sequence).

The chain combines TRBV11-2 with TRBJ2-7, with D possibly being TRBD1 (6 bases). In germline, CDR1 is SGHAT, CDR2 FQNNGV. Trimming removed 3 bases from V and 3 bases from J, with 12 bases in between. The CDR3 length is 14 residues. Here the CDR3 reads CASSLEQGYYEQYF. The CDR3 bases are TGTGCCAGCAGCTTGGAACAGGGCTACTACGAGCAGTACTTC.

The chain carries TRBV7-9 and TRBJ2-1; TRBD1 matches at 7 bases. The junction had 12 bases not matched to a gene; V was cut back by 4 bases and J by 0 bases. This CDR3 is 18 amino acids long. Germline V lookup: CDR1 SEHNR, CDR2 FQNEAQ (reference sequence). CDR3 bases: TGTGCCAGCAGCTCAGACAGGGATGTGGGGCCCTCCTACAATGAGCAGTTCTTC. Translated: CASSSDRDVGPSYNEQFF.

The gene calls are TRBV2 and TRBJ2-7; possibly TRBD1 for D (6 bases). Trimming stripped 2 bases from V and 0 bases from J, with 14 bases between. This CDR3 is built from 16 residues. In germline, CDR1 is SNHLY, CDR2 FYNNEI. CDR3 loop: CASSEIIGQSSYEQYF. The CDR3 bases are TGTGCCAGCAGTGAAATCATCGGACAGAGCTCCTACGAGCAGTACTTC.

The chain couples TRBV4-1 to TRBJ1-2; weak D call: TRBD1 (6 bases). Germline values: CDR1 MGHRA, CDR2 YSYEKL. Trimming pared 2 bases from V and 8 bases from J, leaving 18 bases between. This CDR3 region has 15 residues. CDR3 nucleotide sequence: TGCGCCAGCAGCCAACTTTTAGGGGCAAGGGGGGGCTACACCTTC. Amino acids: CASSQLLGARGGYTF.

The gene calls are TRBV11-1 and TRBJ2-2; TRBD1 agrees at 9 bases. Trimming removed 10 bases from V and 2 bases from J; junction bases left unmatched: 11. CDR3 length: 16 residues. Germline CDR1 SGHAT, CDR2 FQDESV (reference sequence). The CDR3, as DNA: TGTGCCATCCCATACCGGGACAGGGTAAACACCGGGGAGCTGTTTTTT. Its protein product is CAIPYRDRVNTGELFF. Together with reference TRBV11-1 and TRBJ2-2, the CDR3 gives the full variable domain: EAEVAQSPRYKITEKSQAVAFWCDPISGHATLYWYRQILGQGPELLVQFQDESVVDDSQLPKDRFSAERLKGVDSTLKIQPAELGDSAMYLCAIPYRDRVNTGELFFGEGSRLTVL.

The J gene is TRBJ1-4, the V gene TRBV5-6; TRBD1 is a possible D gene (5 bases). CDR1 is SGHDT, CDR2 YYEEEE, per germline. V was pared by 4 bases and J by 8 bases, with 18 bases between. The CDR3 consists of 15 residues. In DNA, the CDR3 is TGTGCCAGCAGCCCGGGAGCGGGGCCTTACGAAAAACTGTTTTTT. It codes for CASSPGAGPYEKLFF.

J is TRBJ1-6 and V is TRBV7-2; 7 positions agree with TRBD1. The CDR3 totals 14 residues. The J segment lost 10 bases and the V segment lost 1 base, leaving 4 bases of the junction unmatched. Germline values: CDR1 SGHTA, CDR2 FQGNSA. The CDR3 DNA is TGTGCCAGCAGCTTAGGACAGGGTAGCTCACCCCTCCACTTT. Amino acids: CASSLGQGSSPLHF.

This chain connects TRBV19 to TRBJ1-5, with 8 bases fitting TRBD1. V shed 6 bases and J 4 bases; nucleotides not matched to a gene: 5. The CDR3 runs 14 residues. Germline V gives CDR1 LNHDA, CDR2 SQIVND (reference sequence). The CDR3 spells CASRVNRGNQPQHF. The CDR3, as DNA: TGTGCCAGTAGGGTCAACAGGGGGAATCAGCCCCAGCATTTT.

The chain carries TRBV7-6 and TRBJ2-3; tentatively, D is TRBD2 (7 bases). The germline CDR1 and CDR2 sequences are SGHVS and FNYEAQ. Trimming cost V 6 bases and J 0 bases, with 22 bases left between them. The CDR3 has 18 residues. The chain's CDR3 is CASSALGGALISTDTQYF. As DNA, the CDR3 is TGTGCCAGCAGTGCACTTGGGGGGGCACTGATAAGCACAGATACGCAGTATTTT.